The clone carrying this T cell receptor beta chain was detected once. This sample was taken from a study of technical replicates of blood from a handful of donors. Produced via immunoSEQ multiplex PCR; TCRdb's table is partial and in-frame only. The sample lists tens of thousands of clones; roughly 94% were seen once. The CDR3 is made up of 12 amino acids. Trimming removed 5 bases at V and 5 bases at J, with 10 bases between. The V gene's germline CDR1 is MDHEN and CDR2 SYDVKM. The chain carries TRBV28 and TRBJ2-7; D remains unclear. The source is a human donor in good health. Material for sequencing was T cells isolated from PBMCs. CDR3 sequence: CASSLGGHEQYF. In nucleotides, the CDR3 is TGTGCCAGCAGTCTAGGTGGTCACGAGCAGTACTTC.